The sequence of this T cell receptor (beta chain) was determined in a study of Ad26.COV2.S vaccination and SARS-CoV-2 variants. For the study at large: Sample donor was a member of the COV1001 Ad26.COV2.S trial arm.

This clone has a single count. The CDR3 spans 13 residues. Per the germline V gene, CDR1 is MDHEN and CDR2 is SYDVKM. Trimming removed 7 bases from V and 1 base from J, with 10 bases in between. The table came from immunoSEQ multiplex PCR; TCRdb's copy has only in-frame clones and leaves some out. The table has about 350,000 clones, around 83% seen once. Sample treatment: approximately 18 received Ad26.COV2.S at low or high dose, single or two shots; about 5 received placebo; per-sample allocation not given. After the first vaccine or placebo injection, samples were drawn on day 63. The gene calls are TRBV28 and TRBJ1-1; tentatively, D is TRBD1 (5 bases). The sequence derives from a person aged 18-65 years who received the Ad26.COV2.S COVID-19 vaccine or a placebo. The sequences come from peripheral blood, collected in a trial of Ad26.COV2.S vaccine versus placebo. CDR3 nucleotide sequence: TGTGCCAGCACGGGACGGGAGAACACTGAAGCTTTCTTT. Translating gives CASTGRENTEAFF.